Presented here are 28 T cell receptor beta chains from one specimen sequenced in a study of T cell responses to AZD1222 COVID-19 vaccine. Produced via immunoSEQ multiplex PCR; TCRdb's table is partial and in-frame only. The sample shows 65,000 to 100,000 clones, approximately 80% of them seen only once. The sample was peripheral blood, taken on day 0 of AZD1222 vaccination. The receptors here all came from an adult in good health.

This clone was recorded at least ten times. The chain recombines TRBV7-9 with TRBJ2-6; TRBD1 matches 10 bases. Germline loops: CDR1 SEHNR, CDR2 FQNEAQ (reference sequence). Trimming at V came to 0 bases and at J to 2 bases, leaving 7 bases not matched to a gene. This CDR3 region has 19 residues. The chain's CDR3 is CASSLAIDRGLPGANVLTF. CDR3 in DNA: TGTGCCAGCAGCTTAGCGATCGACAGGGGGCTCCCTGGGGCCAACGTCCTGACTTTC.

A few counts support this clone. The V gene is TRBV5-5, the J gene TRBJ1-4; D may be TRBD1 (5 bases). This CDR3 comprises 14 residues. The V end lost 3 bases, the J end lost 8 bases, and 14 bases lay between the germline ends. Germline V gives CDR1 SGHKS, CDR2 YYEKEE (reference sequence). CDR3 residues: CASSSAMRGEKLFF. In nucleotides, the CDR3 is TGTGCCAGCAGCTCTGCTATGAGGGGCGAAAAACTGTTTTTT.

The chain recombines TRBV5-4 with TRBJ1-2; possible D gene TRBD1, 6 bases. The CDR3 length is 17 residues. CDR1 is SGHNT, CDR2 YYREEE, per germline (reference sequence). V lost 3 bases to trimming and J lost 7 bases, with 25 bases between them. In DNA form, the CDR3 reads TGTGCCAGCAGCTCGCCTATCGGGGGAGGGGGGGCGCCTGGCTACACCTTC. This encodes CASSSPIGGGGAPGYTF.

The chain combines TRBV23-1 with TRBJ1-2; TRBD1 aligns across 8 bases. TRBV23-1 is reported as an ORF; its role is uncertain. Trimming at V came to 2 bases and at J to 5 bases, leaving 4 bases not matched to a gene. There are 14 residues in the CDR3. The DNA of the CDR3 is TGCGCCAGCAGTCAACAGGGGGCGGGGTATGGCTACACCTTC. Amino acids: CASSQQGAGYGYTF.

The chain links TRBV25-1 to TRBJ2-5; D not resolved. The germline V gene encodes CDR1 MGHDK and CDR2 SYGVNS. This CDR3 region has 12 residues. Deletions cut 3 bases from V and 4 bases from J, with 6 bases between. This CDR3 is CASSDLGETQYF. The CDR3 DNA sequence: TGTGCCAGCAGTGATTTGGGAGAGACCCAGTACTTC.

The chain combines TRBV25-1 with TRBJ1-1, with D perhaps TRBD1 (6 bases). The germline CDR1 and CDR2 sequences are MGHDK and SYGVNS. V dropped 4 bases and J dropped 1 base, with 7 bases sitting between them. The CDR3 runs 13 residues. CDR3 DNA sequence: TGTGCCAGCAGTGGGACAGCGAACACTGAAGCTTTCTTT. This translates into CASSGTANTEAFF.

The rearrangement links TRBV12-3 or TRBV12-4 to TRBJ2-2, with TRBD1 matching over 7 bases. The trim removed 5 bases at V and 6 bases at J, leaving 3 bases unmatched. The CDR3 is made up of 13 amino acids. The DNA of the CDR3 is TGTGCCAGCAGTCCGACAGGGCCCGGGGAGCTGTTTTTT. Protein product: CASSPTGPGELFF.

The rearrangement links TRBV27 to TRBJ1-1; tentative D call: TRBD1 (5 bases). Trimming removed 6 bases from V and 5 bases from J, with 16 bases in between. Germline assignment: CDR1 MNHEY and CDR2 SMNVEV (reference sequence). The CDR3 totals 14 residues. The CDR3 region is CASSLGGGGTEAFF. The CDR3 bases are TGTGCCAGCAGCCTCGGCGGTGGGGGAACTGAAGCTTTCTTT.

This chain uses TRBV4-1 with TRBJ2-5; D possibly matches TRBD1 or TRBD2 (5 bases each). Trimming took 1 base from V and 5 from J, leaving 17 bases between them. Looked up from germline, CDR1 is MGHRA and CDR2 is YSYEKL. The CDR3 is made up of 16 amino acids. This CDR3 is CASSQVDTPGWETQYF. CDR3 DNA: TGCGCCAGCAGCCAAGTGGACACCCCGGGGTGGGAGACCCAGTACTTC.

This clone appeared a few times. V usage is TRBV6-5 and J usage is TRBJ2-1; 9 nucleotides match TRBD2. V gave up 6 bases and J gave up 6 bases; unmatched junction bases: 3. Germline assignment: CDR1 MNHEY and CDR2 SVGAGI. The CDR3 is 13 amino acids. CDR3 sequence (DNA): TGTGCCAGCAGCACGGGACTAGCCAATGAGCAGTTCTTC. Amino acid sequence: CASSTGLANEQFF.

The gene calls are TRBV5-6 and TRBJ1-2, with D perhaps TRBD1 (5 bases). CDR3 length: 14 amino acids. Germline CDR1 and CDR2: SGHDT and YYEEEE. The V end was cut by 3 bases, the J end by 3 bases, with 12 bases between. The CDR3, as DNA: TGTGCCAGCAGCTACTCAGGGTCGGACTATGGCTACACCTTC. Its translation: CASSYSGSDYGYTF.

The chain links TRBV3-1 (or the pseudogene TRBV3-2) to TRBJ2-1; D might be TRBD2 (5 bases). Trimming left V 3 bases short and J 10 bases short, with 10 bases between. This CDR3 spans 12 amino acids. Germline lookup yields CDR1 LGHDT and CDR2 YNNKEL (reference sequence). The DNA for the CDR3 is TGTGCCAGCAGCCATCGAGGAGGAGAGCAGTTCTTC. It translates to CASSHRGGEQFF.

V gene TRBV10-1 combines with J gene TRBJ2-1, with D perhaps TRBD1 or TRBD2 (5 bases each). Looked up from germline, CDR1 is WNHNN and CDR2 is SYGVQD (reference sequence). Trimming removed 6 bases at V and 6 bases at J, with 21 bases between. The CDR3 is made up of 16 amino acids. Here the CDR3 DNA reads TGCGCCAGCAGCCCGACGGGGCCGCCAGGAGTCAATGAGCAGTTCTTC. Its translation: CASSPTGPPGVNEQFF.

The CDR3 DNA sequence: TGTGCCAGCAGCCAAGGTGCCGGTTACAATCAGCCCCAGCATTTT. The encoded protein is CASSQGAGYNQPQHF. The rearrangement joins TRBV4-2 to TRBJ1-5; D is ambiguous. V was cut by 1 base and J by 3 bases, with 10 bases left in between. Germline CDR1 LGHNA, CDR2 YNFKEQ. The CDR3 loop spans 15 amino acids.

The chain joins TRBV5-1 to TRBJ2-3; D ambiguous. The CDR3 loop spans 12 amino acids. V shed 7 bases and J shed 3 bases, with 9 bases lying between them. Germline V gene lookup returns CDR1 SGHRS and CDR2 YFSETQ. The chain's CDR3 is CASSGQTDTQYF. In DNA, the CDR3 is TGCGCCAGCTCGGGCCAAACAGATACGCAGTATTTT.

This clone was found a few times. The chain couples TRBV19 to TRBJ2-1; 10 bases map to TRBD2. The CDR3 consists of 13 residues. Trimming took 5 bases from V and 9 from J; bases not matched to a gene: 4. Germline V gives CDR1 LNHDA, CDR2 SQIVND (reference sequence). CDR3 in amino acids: CASSERGGVEQFF. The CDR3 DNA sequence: TGTGCCAGTAGTGAGCGGGGGGGCGTTGAGCAGTTCTTC.

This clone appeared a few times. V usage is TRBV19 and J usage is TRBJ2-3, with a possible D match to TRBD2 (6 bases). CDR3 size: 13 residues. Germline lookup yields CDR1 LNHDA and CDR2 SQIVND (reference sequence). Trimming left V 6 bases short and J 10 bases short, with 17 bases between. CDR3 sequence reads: CASSPTTGGAQYF. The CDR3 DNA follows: TGTGCCAGTAGCCCGACTACCGGGGGTGCGCAGTATTTT.

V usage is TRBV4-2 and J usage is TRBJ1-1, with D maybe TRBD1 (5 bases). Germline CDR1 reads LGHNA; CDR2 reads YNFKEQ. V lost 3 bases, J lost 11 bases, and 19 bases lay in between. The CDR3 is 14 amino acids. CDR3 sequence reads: CASSQDRGLSTAFF. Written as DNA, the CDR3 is TGTGCCAGCAGCCAGGACCGGGGACTGTCTACGGCTTTCTTT.

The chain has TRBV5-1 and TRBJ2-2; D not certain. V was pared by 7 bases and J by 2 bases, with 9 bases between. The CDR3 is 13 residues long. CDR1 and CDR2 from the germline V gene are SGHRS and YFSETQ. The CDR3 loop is CASRIPNTGELFF. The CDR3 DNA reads TGCGCCAGCCGAATCCCCAACACCGGGGAGCTGTTTTTT.

The chain's CDR3 is CASSIGGTGGKWPQHF. CDR3 coding DNA: TGTGCCAGTAGTATAGGAGGGACAGGGGGAAAGTGGCCCCAGCATTTT. The chain links TRBV19 to TRBJ1-5; 11 bases are a match to TRBD1. Germline lookup yields CDR1 LNHDA and CDR2 SQIVND (reference sequence). The junction had 8 bases not matched to a gene; V was cut back by 1 base and J by 9 bases. The CDR3 totals 16 residues. The full variable domain, in which reference TRBV19 and TRBJ1-5 provide the parts outside the CDR3, is DGGITQSPKYLFRKEGQNVTLSCEQNLNHDAMYWYRQDPGQGLRLIYYSQIVNDFQKGDIAEGYSVSREKKESFPLTVTSAQKNPTAFYLCASSIGGTGGKWPQHFGDGTRLSIL.

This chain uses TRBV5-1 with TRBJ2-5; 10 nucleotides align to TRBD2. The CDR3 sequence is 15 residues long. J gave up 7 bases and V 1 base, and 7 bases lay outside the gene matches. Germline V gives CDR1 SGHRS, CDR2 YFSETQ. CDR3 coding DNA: TGCGCCAGCAGCTTGACTAGCGGGGTCCTCGGGACCCAGTACTTC. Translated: CASSLTSGVLGTQYF.

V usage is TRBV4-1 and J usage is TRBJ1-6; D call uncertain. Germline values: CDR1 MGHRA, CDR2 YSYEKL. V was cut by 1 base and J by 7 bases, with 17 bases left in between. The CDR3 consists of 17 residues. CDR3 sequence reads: CASSQAIVRQENSPLHF. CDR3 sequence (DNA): TGCGCCAGCAGCCAAGCGATTGTTCGACAAGAGAATTCACCCCTCCACTTT.

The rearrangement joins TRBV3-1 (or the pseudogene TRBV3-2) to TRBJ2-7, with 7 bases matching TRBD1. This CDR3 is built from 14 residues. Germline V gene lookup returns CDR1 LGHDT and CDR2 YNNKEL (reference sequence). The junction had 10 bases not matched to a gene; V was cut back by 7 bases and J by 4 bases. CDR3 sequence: CASTLKGASYEQYF. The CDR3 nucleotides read TGTGCCAGCACCCTTAAGGGGGCTAGTTACGAGCAGTACTTC.

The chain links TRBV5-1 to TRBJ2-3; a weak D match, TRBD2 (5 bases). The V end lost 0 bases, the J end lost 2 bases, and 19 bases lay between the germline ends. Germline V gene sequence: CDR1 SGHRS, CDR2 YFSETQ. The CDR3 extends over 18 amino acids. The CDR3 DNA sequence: TGCGCCAGCAGCTTGGCCGGTAAAAGCGGAAAGCCCACAGATACGCAGTATTTT. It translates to CASSLAGKSGKPTDTQYF.

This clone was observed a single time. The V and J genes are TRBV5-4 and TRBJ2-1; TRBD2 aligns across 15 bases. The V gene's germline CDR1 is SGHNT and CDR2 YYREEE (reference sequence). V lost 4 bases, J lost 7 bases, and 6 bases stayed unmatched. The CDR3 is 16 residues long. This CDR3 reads CASSPGLAGGGNEQFF. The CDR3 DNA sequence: TGTGCCAGCAGCCCGGGACTAGCGGGAGGCGGAAATGAGCAGTTCTTC.

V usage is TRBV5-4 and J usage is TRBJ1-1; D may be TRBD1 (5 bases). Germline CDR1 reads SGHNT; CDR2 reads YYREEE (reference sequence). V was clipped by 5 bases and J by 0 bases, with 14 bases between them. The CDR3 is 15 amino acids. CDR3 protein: CASSGGLSVNTEAFF. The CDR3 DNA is TGTGCCAGCAGTGGGGGACTGTCCGTGAACACTGAAGCTTTCTTT.

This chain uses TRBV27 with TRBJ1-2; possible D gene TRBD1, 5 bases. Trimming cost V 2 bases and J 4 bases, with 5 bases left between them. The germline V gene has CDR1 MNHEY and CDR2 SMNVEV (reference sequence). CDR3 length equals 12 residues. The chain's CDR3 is CASSLRGYGYTF. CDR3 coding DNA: TGTGCCAGCAGTTTAAGGGGCTATGGCTACACCTTC.

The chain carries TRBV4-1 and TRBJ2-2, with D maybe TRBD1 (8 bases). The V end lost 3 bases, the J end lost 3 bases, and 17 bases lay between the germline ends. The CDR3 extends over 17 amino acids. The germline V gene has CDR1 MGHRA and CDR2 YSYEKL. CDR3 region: CASSHPQGGRDTGELFF. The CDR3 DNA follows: TGCGCCAGCAGCCATCCACAGGGGGGGAGGGACACCGGGGAGCTGTTTTTT.